The present T cell receptor (beta chain) was sequenced within a study of blood T cells in healthy people across ages. Germline values: CDR1 MNHEY, CDR2 SVGEGT. The CDR3 totals 14 residues. V lost 2 bases to trimming and J lost 7 bases, with 14 bases between them. Alongside a J-beta primer mix, a sample-barcoded 5' primer served in a second PCR lasting 7 to 11 cycles. Using its own MiXCR run on the 5' RACE reads, TCRdb lists one record per CDR3 protein. The sample contains 950,000 to 1,200,000 distinct CDR3 sequences, 30% to 40% of which appear only once. The source of this sequence is a man younger than 35 in good health. The sample comprised blood. The genes are TRBV6-2 or TRBV6-3 and TRBJ1-2; D might be TRBD1 (5 bases). The CDR3, as DNA: TGTGCCAGCAGTTACGGCGTGAGGGGCGTTGGCTACACCTTC. Encoded protein: CASSYGVRGVGYTF.